The entry below gives a single T cell receptor (beta chain) sequence along with its context. Its cognate antigen has yet to be identified. Base qualities are missing; no much larger clone stands one base away. Including the terminal cysteine and phenylalanine, the CDR3 comprises 13 residues. Only the CDR3 region is kept as DNA, spanning 39 bases read in frame from base 1. CDR1 and CDR2 are drawn from the germline V gene (reference sequence): SEHNR, FQNEAQ. V lost 8 bases and J lost 6 bases; the stretch between them is 11 bases long. This entry comes from a study of T cells in localized non-small cell lung cancer (TCRdb year 2020). Context from the whole study: T cell repertoires of about 230 early-stage NSCLC patients were analyzed, with tumors being compared against uninvolved tumor-adjacent lungs. The cohort comprised some 240 treatment-naïve NSCLC patients with resected, localized lung tumors. The mean age of the NSCLC patients was roughly 70 years, with 120 to 150 men and around 110 women. General study outcomes and caveats: Of the top 100 tumor clones, a median of roughly 57 were detected in paired uninvolved adjacent lung; 28 were also among that lung's top 100. Because multi-region tumor sequencing was not performed, intratumor heterogeneity could not be ruled out. The highest T cell clonality was observed in uninvolved tumor-adjacent lung, where clonality exceeded that of tumor, suggesting that antigenic responses were more focused in uninvolved tumor-adjacent lung. Longer overall survival was associated with higher T cell density in blood, whereas shorter survival was associated with higher clonality in adjacent lung. Because the study design was exploratory, TCR variables were selected using unadjusted p-values without false-discovery rate correction.

TCR beta CDR3 regions were sequenced from DNA using the immunoSEQ Assay. In the paper's pipeline: T cell density was computed as TCR beta template counts normalized to usable DNA estimated by amplifying housekeeping genes. The preseqR package was used to estimate richness by extrapolating to 400,000 templates for PBMC samples and to 120,000 templates for tissue samples. Clonality was defined by subtracting Pielou's evenness from one. Tissue-enriched TCRs were identified through differential abundance testing performed on productive amino-acid clonotypes, with a minimum total count of 5 and an alpha of 0.1. Repertoire overlap between compartments was quantified with the Jaccard Index and Morisita Overlap Index. GLIPH clustered TCR beta CDR3s with public tetramer-defined viral CDR3s; viral motifs required at least three viral sequences plus V-gene enrichment. As stored in TCRdb, this immuneACCESS dataset retains in-frame rearrangements with V and J assigned. A fraction of the clones does not appear; measured against another copy, unresolved V genes explain less than half of the discrepancy, and the remainder lacks a known reason. For V, J and clone size, that table is used; D and trimming come from the DNA. For this sample there are tens of thousands of clones; about 90% appear just once. Clones ranked in the top ten supply around 0.99% of the sample.

At diagnosis, tumor, uninvolved tumor-adjacent lung and peripheral blood were collected and then preserved as a mix of FFPE and fresh-frozen material. Blood samples were analyzed as peripheral blood mononuclear cells for TCR repertoire profiling. The chain joins TRBV7-9 to TRBJ1-6; no confident D gene assignment can be made. Sample: peripheral blood, taken before any cancer treatment. This clonotype originated in a woman between 35 and 70 years old with stage I lung adenocarcinoma. The DNA sequence follows: TGTGCCAGCGGACCGGAGGTTAATTCACCCCTCCACTTT. Translated, this is CASGPEVNSPLHF.